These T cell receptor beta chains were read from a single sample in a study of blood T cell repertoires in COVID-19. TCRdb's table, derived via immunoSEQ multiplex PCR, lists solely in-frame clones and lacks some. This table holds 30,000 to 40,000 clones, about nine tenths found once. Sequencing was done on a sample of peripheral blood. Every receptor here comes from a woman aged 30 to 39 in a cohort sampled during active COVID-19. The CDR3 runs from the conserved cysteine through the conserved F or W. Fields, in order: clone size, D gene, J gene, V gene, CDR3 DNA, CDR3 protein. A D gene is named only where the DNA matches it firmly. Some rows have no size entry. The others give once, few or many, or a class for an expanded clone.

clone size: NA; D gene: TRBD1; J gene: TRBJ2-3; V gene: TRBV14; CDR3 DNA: TGTGCCAGCAGCCAAAACAGGGGGCATAGCACAGATACGCAGTATTTT; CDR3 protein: CASSQNRGHSTDTQYF
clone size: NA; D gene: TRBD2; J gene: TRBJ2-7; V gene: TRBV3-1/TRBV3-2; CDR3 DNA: TGTGCCAGCAGCAGAGCGGGGAGCTCCTACGAGCAGTACTTC; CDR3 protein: CASSRAGSSYEQYF
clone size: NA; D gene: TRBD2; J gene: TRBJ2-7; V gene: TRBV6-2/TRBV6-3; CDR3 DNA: TGTGCCAGCAGTTATAGCGGGAGCTCCTACGAGCAGTACTTC; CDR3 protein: CASSYSGSSYEQYF
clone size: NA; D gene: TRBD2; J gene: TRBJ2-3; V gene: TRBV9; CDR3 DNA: TGTGCCAGCAGCGGACTAGCGGGAGCTGTATATACGCAGTATTTT; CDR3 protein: CASSGLAGAVYTQYF
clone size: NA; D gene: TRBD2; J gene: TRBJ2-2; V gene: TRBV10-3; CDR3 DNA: TGTGCCATCAGTGAGTTGTCTAGCGGGAGGGCCGAGGCCACCGGGGAGCTGTTTTTT; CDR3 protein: CAISELSSGRAEATGELFF
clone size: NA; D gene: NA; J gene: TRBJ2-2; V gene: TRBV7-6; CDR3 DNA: TGTGCCAGCAGCTTAATGGCGGAGTCGAACACCGGGGAGCTGTTTTTT; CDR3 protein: CASSLMAESNTGELFF
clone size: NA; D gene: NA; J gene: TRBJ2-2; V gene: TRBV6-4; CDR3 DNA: TGTGCCAGCAGGACTCAATCATATGCCGGGGAGCTGTTTTTT; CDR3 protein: CASRTQSYAGELFF
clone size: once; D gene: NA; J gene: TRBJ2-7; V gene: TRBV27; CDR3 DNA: TGTGCCAGCAGTTTACGTGGACACCTCTACGAGCAGTACTTC; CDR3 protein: CASSLRGHLYEQYF
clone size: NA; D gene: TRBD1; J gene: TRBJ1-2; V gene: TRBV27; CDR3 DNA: TGTGCCAGCAGTCCTATAGGACAGGGAAAGAGTTATGGCTACACCTTC; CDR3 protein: CASSPIGQGKSYGYTF
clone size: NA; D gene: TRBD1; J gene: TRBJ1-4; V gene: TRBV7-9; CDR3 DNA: TGTGCCAGCAGTACCGGGACAGGGAATGAAAAACTGTTTTTT; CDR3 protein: CASSTGTGNEKLFF
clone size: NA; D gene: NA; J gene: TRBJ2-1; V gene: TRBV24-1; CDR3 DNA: TGTGCCACCAGTGATTCACGTGGGAGAAGACAGCAGTTCTTC; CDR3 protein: CATSDSRGRRQQFF
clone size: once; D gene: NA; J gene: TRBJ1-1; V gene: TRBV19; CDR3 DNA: TGTGCCAGTAGTAGCCGACACGGCCTTTGGAAAGCTTTCTTT; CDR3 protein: CASSSRHGLWKAFF
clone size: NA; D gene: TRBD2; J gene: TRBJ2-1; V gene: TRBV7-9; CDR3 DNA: TGTGCCAGCAGCTCTGGACTAGCGGCATCCAATGAGCAGTTCTTC; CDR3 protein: CASSSGLAASNEQFF
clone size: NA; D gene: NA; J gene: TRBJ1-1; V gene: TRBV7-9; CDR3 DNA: TGTGCCAGCAGCTTAGCAGGGGCGAACACTGAAGCTTTCTTT; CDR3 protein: CASSLAGANTEAFF
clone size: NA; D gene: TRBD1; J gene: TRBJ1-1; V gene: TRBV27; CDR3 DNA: TGTGCCAGCAGTGCCGGACAGGGGGCAACTTTCTTT; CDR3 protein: CASSAGQGATFF
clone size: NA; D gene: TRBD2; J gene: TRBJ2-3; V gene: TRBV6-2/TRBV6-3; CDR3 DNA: TGTGCCAGCAGTTACGCGTCTAGCGGGAGGCTCTATACGCAGTATTTT; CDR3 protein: CASSYASSGRLYTQYF